The 25 T cell receptor beta chains below were found in one sample sequenced in a study of T-cell reconstitution after alpha-beta-depleted transplantation in children (TCRdb year 2016). Libraries were made using PCR. The sequencer was an Illumina HiSeq 2500. Molecular barcoding was employed in the preparation of TCR libraries, with unique molecular identifiers being used to normalize TCRbeta repertoire quantification. The public reads were reprocessed in TCRdb via fastp at Q25 and MiXCR, keeping in-frame beta chains. Identical CDR3 proteins give one entry, which carries the most common genes and DNA. Across this sample there are approximately 420,000 distinct CDR3 sequences, with 9.5% to 13% seen only once. In total, the top ten clones hold roughly 6% of the sample. The source material was PBMCs from the stem cell graft donor, sampled from the stem cell graft. The receptors shown here come from a human donor who donated a stem cell graft to a child with acute myeloid leukemia.

The chain couples TRBV12-3 or TRBV12-4 to TRBJ2-4; D gene unclear. Between the trimmed V and J ends, which lost 5 bases and 12 bases, there was a span of 14 bases. This CDR3 is built from 12 residues. CDR3 sequence reads: CASSPRSYSQYF. The CDR3 DNA is TGTGCCAGCAGTCCGCGGTCGTACAGTCAGTACTTC.

This clonotype was counted ten times or more. The CDR3 nucleotides read TGTGCCAGCAGTTTAACAGGGGATCAGCCCCAGCATTTT. Encoded protein: CASSLTGDQPQHF. The rearrangement uses TRBV12-3 or TRBV12-4 and TRBJ1-5; TRBD1 aligns across 7 bases. With 2 bases clipped from V and 5 bases from J, the junction kept 0 bases outside the gene matches. This CDR3 spans 13 amino acids.

This clonotype was seen many times. This chain joins TRBV7-2 and TRBJ2-2; TRBD1 aligns across 8 bases. J was trimmed by 3 bases and V by 5 bases; bases with no gene match: 5. CDR1 SGHTA and CDR2 FQGNSA come from the germline V gene. The CDR3 sequence is 15 residues long. CDR3 loop: CASSRDRTDTGELFF. The CDR3 region has the DNA TGTGCCAGCAGCAGGGACAGGACAGACACCGGGGAGCTGTTTTTT. Variable domain in full (rest from reference TRBV7-2 and TRBJ2-2): GAGVSQSPSNKVTEKGKDVELRCDPISGHTALYWYRQSLGQGLEFLIYFQGNSAPDKSGLPSDRFSAERTGGSVSTLTIQRTQQEDSAVYLCASSRDRTDTGELFFGEGSRLTVL.

This clonotype was seen many times. The chain joins TRBV5-1 to TRBJ1-6; D may be TRBD1 (5 bases). This CDR3 has 16 residues. Trimming cost V 3 bases and J 4 bases, with 14 bases left between them. Germline values: CDR1 SGHRS, CDR2 YFSETQ. The CDR3 nucleotides are TGCGCCAGCAGCTCCGGAACAGCAGGGTATAATTCACCCCTCCACTTT. Translation gives CASSSGTAGYNSPLHF.

This clonotype was seen repeatedly, ten times or more. The V call is TRBV7-8, the J call TRBJ2-3; 8 bases line up with TRBD2. Germline V gene sequence: CDR1 SGHVS, CDR2 FQNEAQ. Trimming removed 4 bases from V and 0 bases from J; junction bases left unmatched: 6. CDR3 length: 16 amino acids. The CDR3 DNA reads TGTGCCAGCAGCTCGCTTAGCGGGGCTAGCACAGATACGCAGTATTTT. Protein product: CASSSLSGASTDTQYF.

This chain joins TRBV20-1 and TRBJ2-7, with TRBD2 matching 9 bases. CDR1 DFQATT and CDR2 SNEGSKA come from the germline V gene (reference sequence). The CDR3 sequence is 13 residues long. After removal of 4 bases from V and 2 bases from J, the junction contained 3 bases not matched to a gene. CDR3 sequence: CSAISGSTYEQYF. In DNA, the CDR3 is TGCAGTGCTATTAGCGGGAGTACCTACGAGCAGTACTTC.

This clonotype has only a few counts. The rearrangement joins TRBV5-1 to TRBJ1-1; D may be TRBD1 (5 bases). Trimming pared 7 bases from V and 5 bases from J, leaving 18 bases between. CDR3 length equals 14 residues. CDR1 and CDR2 (germline): SGHRS, YFSETQ. The CDR3 coding sequence is TGCGCCAGCTCTTCTGCGGGGGGACGGACTGAAGCTTTCTTT. Translated: CASSSAGGRTEAFF.

This clonotype was counted a few times. J is TRBJ2-1 and V is TRBV29-1; 9 bases agree with TRBD2. Trimming removed 3 bases from V and 8 bases from J; junction bases left unmatched: 8. The CDR3 spans 14 residues. Germline loops: CDR1 SQVTM, CDR2 ANQGSEA. CDR3 bases: TGCAGCGTTGATAATAGCGGGAGAGACGATGAGCAGTTCTTC. It is translated as CSVDNSGRDDEQFF.

The chain is built from TRBV20-1 and TRBJ2-1; D unresolved. Trimming cost V 3 bases and J 0 bases, with 9 bases left between them. The germline CDR1 and CDR2 sequences are DFQATT and SNEGSKA (reference sequence). This CDR3 contains 14 residues. The CDR3 sequence is CSARRADSYNEQFF. The CDR3 DNA reads TGCAGTGCTAGGCGCGCTGACTCCTACAATGAGCAGTTCTTC.

The genes are TRBV29-1 and TRBJ2-3; 7 bases are shared with TRBD2. CDR1 and CDR2 from the germline V gene are SQVTM and ANQGSEA. The CDR3 totals 15 residues. J gave up 2 bases and V 6 bases, and 11 bases lay outside the gene matches. The CDR3 sequence is CSVVLSGILTDTQYF. As DNA, the CDR3 is TGCAGCGTGGTTTTGAGCGGGATCCTCACAGATACGCAGTATTTT.

Written as DNA, the CDR3 is TGTGCCAGCTCACCACCATCTGGGGTCCCCAATCAGCCCCAGCATTTT. It translates to CASSPPSGVPNQPQHF. The chain couples TRBV18 to TRBJ1-5, with D uncertain. This CDR3 is 16 amino acids long. The V gene's germline CDR1 is KGHSH and CDR2 LQKENI. The V end was cut by 0 bases, the J end by 3 bases, with 12 bases between.

For this clonotype: The junction departs from the called germline gene at one end, perhaps through a read error. The rearrangement links TRBV2 to TRBJ1-2; D gene unclear. Germline loops: CDR1 SNHLY, CDR2 FYNNEI. The CDR3 is 15 amino acids. The CDR3 DNA reads as TGTTCCAGCAGACCGCGAGGCCCCCCCAAGGGAGGCTACACCTTC. It specifies CSSRPRGPPKGGYTF.

This clonotype was detected a few times. The chain joins TRBV11-2 to TRBJ2-2; 8 bases match TRBD2. Trimming removed 3 bases from V and 4 bases from J; junction bases left unmatched: 4. The CDR3 has 15 amino acids. Germline values: CDR1 SGHAT, CDR2 FQNNGV. The CDR3 reads CASSFSGRGTGELFF. The CDR3 coding sequence is TGTGCCAGCAGCTTCAGCGGGAGAGGCACCGGGGAGCTGTTTTTT.

This chain joins TRBV5-1 and TRBJ1-2; the D gene is possibly TRBD1 (6 bases). In germline, CDR1 is SGHRS, CDR2 YFSETQ. V was clipped by 3 bases and J by 8 bases, with 20 bases between them. This CDR3 spans 15 amino acids. The CDR3 sequence: CASSSVGTTGGGYTF. In DNA form, the CDR3 reads TGCGCCAGCAGCTCGGTCGGGACAACGGGAGGCGGCTACACCTTC.

This clonotype was counted only a few times. The chain recombines TRBV5-6 with TRBJ2-7; TRBD1 agrees at 9 bases. Per the germline V gene, CDR1 is SGHDT and CDR2 is YYEEEE. The ends lost 2 bases at V and 4 bases at J; junction bases unmatched: 7. The CDR3 spans 15 residues. In DNA form, the CDR3 reads TGTGCCAGCAGCTTCCGCGGGACAGGGATTTACGAGCAGTACGTC. Translated: CASSFRGTGIYEQYV.

The gene calls are TRBV18 and TRBJ2-3; 8 bases line up with TRBD2. This CDR3 has 18 residues. J was trimmed by 0 bases and V by 4 bases; bases with no gene match: 12. The germline CDR1 and CDR2 sequences are KGHSH and LQKENI. CDR3 coding DNA: TGTGCCAGCTCACTAACACTAGCGGAGTACGCTAGCACAGATACGCAGTATTTT. Its translation is CASSLTLAEYASTDTQYF.

This clonotype was detected only once. The chain employs TRBV10-3 and TRBJ1-1; 9 bases map to TRBD1. Germline CDR1 reads ENHRY; CDR2 reads SYGVKD. The V gene end was trimmed by 2 bases and the J gene end by 8 bases; junction bases not matched to a gene: 3. This CDR3 has 13 residues. The CDR3 DNA sequence: TGTGCCATCAGTGAGGGGGACAGGGTGGAAGCTTTCTTT. Residues: CAISEGDRVEAFF.

This clonotype showed up many times. J is TRBJ2-3 and V is TRBV7-9, with unresolved D. This CDR3 spans 12 amino acids. Germline V CDR1 and CDR2: SEHNR, FQNEAQ (reference sequence). Trimming took 6 bases from V and 3 from J, leaving 7 bases between them. As DNA, the CDR3 is TGTGCCAGCAGTTTCAGGACAGATACGCAGTATTTT. Its translation: CASSFRTDTQYF. The full variable domain, in which reference TRBV7-9 and TRBJ2-3 provide the parts outside the CDR3, is DTGVSQNPRHKITKRGQNVTFRCDPISEHNRLYWYRQTLGQGPEFLTYFQNEAQLEKSRLLSDRFSAERPKGSFSTLEIQRTEQGDSAMYLCASSFRTDTQYFGPGTRLTVL.

V is TRBV20-1 and J is TRBJ1-5; 9 bases line up with TRBD1. The CDR3 has 14 residues. The J segment lost 5 bases and the V segment lost 6 bases, leaving 8 bases of the junction unmatched. Germline loops: CDR1 DFQATT, CDR2 SNEGSKA (reference sequence). Written as DNA, the CDR3 is TGCAGTGCGAGGACAGGGGCGGAGTATCAGCCCCAGCATTTT. Protein product: CSARTGAEYQPQHF.

This clonotype came up a few times. The gene calls are TRBV6-2 or TRBV6-3 and TRBJ2-7, with D unclear. The CDR3 runs 14 residues. Per the germline V gene, CDR1 is MNHEY and CDR2 is SVGEGT. Between the trimmed V and J ends, which lost 8 bases and 0 bases, there was a span of 14 bases. In DNA form, the CDR3 reads TGTGCCAGCCAAACAGCCACTACCTCCTACGAGCAGTACTTC. Translation: CASQTATTSYEQYF.

Ten or more counts support this clonotype. The CDR3 DNA reads as TGCAGTGCTAGTGGGGGACTAGCGGTCTACGAGCAGTACTTC. Translating gives CSASGGLAVYEQYF. The chain links TRBV20-1 to TRBJ2-7, with 11 bases matching TRBD2. The CDR3 is made up of 14 amino acids. V lost 3 bases and J lost 3; bases outside the gene matches: 4. Germline V gives CDR1 DFQATT, CDR2 SNEGSKA (reference sequence).

The chain recombines TRBV27 with TRBJ2-1; possibly TRBD1 for D (6 bases). This CDR3 spans 15 amino acids. V lost 3 bases, J lost 5 bases, and 14 bases lay in between. The germline CDR1 and CDR2 sequences are MNHEY and SMNVEV (reference sequence). As DNA, the CDR3 is TGTGCCAGCAGTTTCGGGCAGGGGTCCAACAATGAGCAGTTCTTC. Translation: CASSFGQGSNNEQFF.

Comments on this clonotype: Mismatch with germline at one junction end may stem from a read error. The rearrangement links TRBV6-2 or TRBV6-3 to TRBJ1-5; no reliable D call. CDR1 MNHEY and CDR2 SVGEGT come from the germline V gene. The CDR3 consists of 13 residues. The CDR3 nucleotides are TGTGCCAGCAGTTACCCGGTAGGGCAGCCCCATCATTTT. It encodes CASSYPVGQPHHF.

The rearrangement uses TRBV5-4 and TRBJ2-1; D is perhaps TRBD2 (7 bases). CDR1 is SGHNT, CDR2 YYREEE, per germline (reference sequence). V lost 4 bases and J 5 bases, leaving 16 bases between the germline ends. The length of the CDR3 is 15 residues. The CDR3, as DNA: TGTGCCAGCAGCCTTTTGGGGGGGGGCCACAATGAGCAGTTCTTC. It yields the protein CASSLLGGGHNEQFF.

The chain carries TRBV6-2 or TRBV6-3 and TRBJ1-5, with D perhaps matching TRBD1 (6 bases). The CDR3 covers 17 residues. Germline CDR1 and CDR2: MNHEY and SVGEGT. The ends were cut back, 6 bases at V and 2 bases at J, with 20 bases in the middle. This chain's CDR3 is CASRTDRTGSGNQPQHF. As DNA, the CDR3 is TGTGCCAGCAGAACCGACCGAACAGGGTCGGGCAATCAGCCCCAGCATTTT.